What follows are 12 T cell receptor beta chains derived from one specimen sequenced in a study of cytomegalovirus exposure and HLA in healthy donors. Libraries were prepared by immunoSEQ multiplex PCR; TCRdb keeps only in-frame clonotypes and omits some of them. Of approximately 190,000 clones listed, more than 65% are singletons. Sequenced input: PBMCs. The receptors shown here come from a woman in her 30s in good health and CMV-seropositive.

This rearrangement joins TRBV5-1 to TRBJ2-7; TRBD2 matches 13 bases. Germline trimming cut 7 bases from V and 1 base from J; bases unmatched to any gene: 5. Germline V gene lookup returns CDR1 SGHRS and CDR2 YFSETQ. This CDR3 is 15 amino acids long. CDR3 DNA: TGCGCCAGCTCCCGGACTAGCGGGAGTTCCTACGAGCAGTACTTC. Translating it yields CASSRTSGSSYEQYF.

Note on this clone: This specimen includes other DNA sequences encoding the same CDR3. In DNA, the CDR3 is TGTGCCAGCAGCCTGGACAGGGTGAACACTGAAGCTTTCTTT. Translation: CASSLDRVNTEAFF. The V call is TRBV27, the J call TRBJ1-1; 8 nucleotides agree with TRBD1. The CDR3 totals 14 residues. CDR1 is MNHEY, CDR2 SMNVEV, per germline (reference sequence). Germline trimming cut 6 bases from V and 0 bases from J; bases unmatched to any gene: 3.

This clone was seen once. This rearrangement joins TRBV21-1 to TRBJ1-5; the table's D call of TRBD1 was not tested on the DNA. TRBV21-1 is listed as a pseudogene. The CDR3 consists of 16 residues. The CDR3 sequence: CASSKLGQGKDQPQHF. The CDR3 DNA sequence: TGTGCCAGCAGCAAGCTGGGACAGGGGAAGGATCAGCCCCAGCATTTT.

The V gene is TRBV5-1, the J gene TRBJ1-2; D gene ambiguous. The germline CDR1 and CDR2 sequences are SGHRS and YFSETQ. This CDR3 contains 14 residues. Trimming took off 0 bases at V and 1 base at J, with 7 bases between the two ends. The DNA for the CDR3 is TGCGCCAGCAGCTTGGCCGGGGATAACTATGGCTACACCTTC. Translation gives CASSLAGDNYGYTF.

The CDR3 nucleotides are TGTGCCATCAGTGACCCCGCCGGGACAGGGGTTAACACTGAAGCTTTCTTT. Its translation: CAISDPAGTGVNTEAFF. The rearrangement links TRBV10-3 to TRBJ1-1; 10 bases are a match to TRBD1. The germline gives CDR1 ENHRY, CDR2 SYGVKD. The V gene end was trimmed by 3 bases and the J gene end by 2 bases; junction bases not matched to a gene: 9. The CDR3 runs to 17 residues.

V is TRBV7-2 and J is TRBJ1-2, with a weak D call TRBD1 (5 bases). The germline V gene has CDR1 SGHTA and CDR2 FQGNSA. V was pared by 6 bases and J by 2 bases, with 13 bases between. This CDR3 has 14 residues. CDR3 DNA sequence: TGTGCCAGCAGGTCCGGCAGGGCCAACTATGGCTACACCTTC. This codes for CASRSGRANYGYTF.

The rearrangement links TRBV6-5 to TRBJ2-7; 8 bases are shared with TRBD1. Germline CDR1 and CDR2: MNHEY and SVGAGI. With 4 bases clipped from V and 0 bases from J, the junction kept 8 bases outside the gene matches. There are 16 residues in the CDR3. The CDR3 sequence is CASSLRTGTPSYEQYF. The CDR3 DNA sequence: TGTGCCAGCAGTTTACGGACAGGGACCCCCTCCTACGAGCAGTACTTC.

This chain links TRBV6-5 with TRBJ2-5; 7 bases agree with TRBD2. V lost 6 bases and J lost 2; bases outside the gene matches: 9. Germline loops: CDR1 MNHEY, CDR2 SVGAGI. The length of the CDR3 is 15 residues. The DNA of the CDR3 is TGTGCCAGCAGACGGACTAGTCCTCTTCAAGAGACCCAGTACTTC. It is translated as CASRRTSPLQETQYF.

The J gene is TRBJ1-2, the V gene TRBV28; no reliable D call. Trimming pared 2 bases from V and 3 bases from J, leaving 4 bases between. CDR1 and CDR2 from the germline V gene are MDHEN and SYDVKM. The CDR3 is made up of 12 amino acids. The CDR3 nucleotides are TGTGCCAGCAGTTTAATAGACTATGGCTACACCTTC. Its translation: CASSLIDYGYTF.

This chain uses TRBV19 with TRBJ1-1, with TRBD1 matching over 9 bases. This CDR3 has 15 amino acids. The V segment lost 3 bases and the J segment 1 base; nucleotides outside the gene matches: 3. In germline, CDR1 is LNHDA, CDR2 SQIVND (reference sequence). CDR3 coding DNA: TGTGCCAGTAGTATGGGACAGGGAGGGAACACTGAAGCTTTCTTT. Encoded protein: CASSMGQGGNTEAFF.

CDR3 bases: TGTGCCAGCAGCTTAGAAAGGGAGCTTAACTATGGCTACACCTTC. This sequence encodes CASSLERELNYGYTF. The chain joins TRBV7-9 to TRBJ1-2; D ambiguous. Between the trimmed V and J ends, which lost 1 base and 1 base, there was a span of 10 bases. This CDR3 has 15 amino acids. CDR1 is SEHNR, CDR2 FQNEAQ, per germline (reference sequence).

The J gene is TRBJ2-1, the V gene TRBV7-9; 11 bases are shared with TRBD2. The CDR3 is 16 amino acids. Germline CDR1 SEHNR, CDR2 FQNEAQ (reference sequence). After removal of 4 bases from V and 7 bases from J, the junction contained 9 bases not matched to a gene. This CDR3 is CASSSLTLAGENEQFF. CDR3 coding DNA: TGTGCCAGCAGCTCCTTGACACTAGCGGGAGAGAATGAGCAGTTCTTC. Filled out from reference TRBV7-9 and TRBJ2-1, the complete variable domain reads DTGVSQNPRHKITKRGQNVTFRCDPISEHNRLYWYRQTLGQGPEFLTYFQNEAQLEKSRLLSDRFSAERPKGSFSTLEIQRTEQGDSAMYLCASSSLTLAGENEQFFGPGTRLTVL.